This T cell receptor (beta chain) was sequenced during a study of spatial heterogeneity in lung cancer. Study-level information: As counted in raw reads, each unique TCR and UMI combination appeared more than ten times on average. Overall study results and limits: The number of expanded tumor alpha and beta chains correlated with mutation number.

Sample share makes this clonotype medium-sized. As yet, its antigen is unknown. TCRdb fed the 5' RACE reads into MiXCR, producing one record per CDR3 protein. This sample has fewer than 20,000 distinct CDR3 sequences; 7% to 8% occur once, and the top ten carry roughly 20%. The CDR3 is 14 amino acids. Germline V CDR1 and CDR2: LGHDT, YNNKEL (reference sequence). Trimming at V came to 5 bases and at J to 10 bases, leaving 7 bases not matched to a gene. The sample's time point: sample taken at primary tumor resection. Patients with untreated early-stage non-small cell lung cancer, numbering 55 to 80, were the donors.

The chain has TRBV3-1 and TRBJ1-6, with TRBD1 identical over 8 bases. The origin of this receptor is a female donor with early-stage non-small cell lung cancer. The material was lung tumor tissue, obtained at surgery. CDR3 DNA sequence: TGTGCCAGCAGCTCCGGGACAGGAGAGTCACCCCTCCACTTT. Protein product: CASSSGTGESPLHF.